Listed here are 4 T cell receptor beta chains from one sample, sequenced in a study of cytomegalovirus exposure and HLA in healthy donors. The PCR had 60 Vbeta and 13 Jbeta primers. Assay: immunoSEQ multiplex PCR; the TCRdb copy retains only in-frame clones and omits some. The sample includes fewer than 250,000 clones, approximately 78% of them seen just once. Source material: PBMCs. The receptors stem from a male donor in good health and CMV-seronegative.

The rearrangement joins TRBV18 to TRBJ2-7, with D possibly being TRBD2 (5 bases). V lost 2 bases and J 2 bases, leaving 10 bases between the germline ends. Germline V gene sequence: CDR1 KGHSH, CDR2 LQKENI. This CDR3 contains 14 residues. The CDR3: CASSPTSPAYEQYF. CDR3 bases: TGTGCCAGCTCACCAACTAGTCCCGCCTACGAGCAGTACTTC.

This clone was counted a few times. This chain uses TRBV6-1 with TRBJ1-1, with D possibly being TRBD1 (6 bases). The CDR3 extends over 12 amino acids. With 7 bases removed from V and 8 bases from J, the gap between germline ends came to 14 bases. The V gene's germline CDR1 is MNHNS and CDR2 SASEGT. In nucleotides, the CDR3 is TGTGCCAGCACCGTGTCCGGGACAGAAGCTTTCTTT. Translation: CASTVSGTEAFF.

This clone was detected only once. The chain recombines TRBV15 with TRBJ1-4, with 7 bases matching TRBD1. Germline CDR1 is LNHNV and CDR2 is YYDKDF (reference sequence). Unmatched junction bases numbered 8, after V lost 1 base and J lost 6 bases. The CDR3 is 16 residues long. The CDR3 loop is CATSRASGQYHEKLFF. For the CDR3, the DNA is TGTGCCACCAGCAGAGCCTCGGGACAGTATCATGAAAAACTGTTTTTT.

The J gene is TRBJ1-3, the V gene TRBV30; D is unclear. This CDR3 contains 13 residues. The V end was cut by 3 bases, the J end by 0 bases, with 6 bases between. From germline, CDR1 is GTSNPN and CDR2 SVGIG (reference sequence). The CDR3 here is CAWSQFSGNTIYF. CDR3 nucleotides: TGTGCCTGGAGCCAGTTCTCTGGAAACACCATATATTTT.